This TCR beta chain was profiled in a study of CD8 T cells in Susac syndrome. In the study overall: Among sequenced Susac syndrome patients, five or six had active disease and eight were in remission.

With random hexamers, reverse transcription was performed on roughly 0.45 to 1 ug of RNA. Across 54 Vbeta and 13 Jbeta, immunoSEQ multiplex PCR amplified TCR beta CDR3. TCRdb processed the immunoSEQ multiplex PCR reads anew with MiXCR; each CDR3 protein has one entry. The repertoire holds roughly 190,000 distinct CDR3 sequences, more than 90% seen once, with 0.098% in the top ten. The T cells that were sequenced for TCR beta were CD8+ and CD4+ cells from blood. Negative isolation was applied to CD8+ and CD4+ T cells, and FACS enrichment was applied to TEMRA cells. Input material: CD4+ T cells from PBMCs. This receptor was taken from a human donor with Susac syndrome.

CDR3 in DNA: TGTGCCAGCAGTACAGGTCGGAATCAGCCCCAGCATTTT. This sequence encodes CASSTGRNQPQHF. The chain links TRBV12-3 or TRBV12-4 to TRBJ1-5, with D maybe TRBD1 (5 bases). Trimming took 5 bases from V and 4 from J, leaving 9 bases between them. The CDR3 consists of 13 residues.